This TCR beta chain originates from a study of cytomegalovirus exposure and HLA in healthy donors. It was with 60 Vbeta and 13 Jbeta primers that the PCR ran. Sequenced by immunoSEQ multiplex PCR; TCRdb stores in-frame clones only, minus some. The sample consists of over 100,000 clones, 76% of them appearing once. Study outcomes and limitations: After further analysis at a later stage, roughly 16,000 TCR beta sequences were associated with HLA alleles at 0.05 false discovery rate.

Points on this clone: The antigen remains undetermined.

CDR1 is LNHDA and CDR2 is SQIVND in the germline V gene (reference sequence). CDR3 length equals 15 residues. V shed 5 bases, J shed 5 bases, and the junction held 9 bases outside the gene matches. The rearrangement joins TRBV19 to TRBJ1-5; 7 bases agree with TRBD1. The sequence came from a female donor in good health and CMV-seropositive. Material for sequencing was PBMCs. The CDR3 reads CASSSHRGGDQPQHF. The DNA for the CDR3 is TGTGCCAGTAGTTCCCACAGGGGCGGAGATCAGCCCCAGCATTTT.